A single sample gave rise to the 20 T cell receptor beta chains below, sequenced in a study of identical twins. MiXCR was run by TCRdb on the 5' RACE reads, yielding one entry per CDR3 protein. The table has 500,000 to 650,000 distinct CDR3 sequences, about 22% seen once. In addition, the sample was reused for a study of yellow fever vaccine responses in identical twins.

The sample consisted of CD4+ T cells sorted from blood. The receptors stem from a young woman in good health.

This clonotype was observed a few times. The V gene is TRBV3-1, the J gene TRBJ2-2; a weak D match, TRBD1 (5 bases). The CDR3 length is 15 residues. The germline V gene encodes CDR1 LGHDT and CDR2 YNNKEL (reference sequence). V was clipped by 0 bases and J by 4 bases, with 9 bases between them. The CDR3 loop is CASSQDDRLTGELFF. The DNA for the CDR3 is TGTGCCAGCAGCCAAGATGACAGACTCACCGGGGAGCTGTTTTTT.

This clonotype turned up a few times. V and J are TRBV29-1 and TRBJ1-1, with 11 bases matching TRBD1. CDR3 length: 12 residues. CDR1 and CDR2 from the germline V gene are SQVTM and ANQGSEA. After removal of 7 bases from V and 3 bases from J, the junction contained 1 base not matched to a gene. The CDR3 DNA is TGCAGCGGGGACAGGGGGGACACTGAAGCTTTCTTT. This sequence encodes CSGDRGDTEAFF.

This clonotype was recorded a few times. The chain joins TRBV5-1 to TRBJ2-1; 7 bases are a match to TRBD2. The ends lost 5 bases at V and 3 bases at J; junction bases unmatched: 11. From germline, CDR1 is SGHRS and CDR2 YFSETQ. The CDR3 length is 16 residues. CDR3 protein: CASSPGSGGVYNEQFF. Written as DNA, the CDR3 is TGCGCCAGCAGTCCGGGTTCGGGAGGCGTCTACAATGAGCAGTTCTTC.

The rearrangement links TRBV12-2 to TRBJ2-1; the table's D call, TRBD2, has no DNA check behind it. TRBV12-2 counts as a pseudogene. CDR3 length equals 15 residues. The chain's CDR3 is CASRDRDYPHNEQFF. The CDR3 DNA reads as TGTGCAAGTCGGGACCGGGACTACCCACACAATGAGCAGTTCTTC.

This clonotype was picked up a small number of times. The chain combines TRBV12-3 or TRBV12-4 with TRBJ2-1, with 8 nucleotides matching TRBD2. Trimming at V came to 5 bases and at J to 9 bases, leaving 12 bases not matched to a gene. The length of the CDR3 is 15 residues. CDR3 protein: CASSRGTNSGGEQFF. CDR3 coding DNA: TGTGCCAGCAGTCGCGGGACTAACAGCGGGGGTGAGCAGTTCTTC.

This clonotype showed up just a few times. The chain joins TRBV5-1 to TRBJ2-2; perhaps D is TRBD1 or TRBD2 (5 bases each). This CDR3 is 18 amino acids long. V lost 1 base, J lost 8 bases, and 24 bases lay in between. Germline V gene data show CDR1 as SGHRS and CDR2 as YFSETQ. The CDR3 spells CASSLYAGTDPFKGELFF. DNA for the CDR3: TGCGCCAGCAGCTTGTACGCCGGGACGGACCCCTTTAAGGGGGAGCTGTTTTTT.

V is TRBV4-1 and J is TRBJ2-1, with 15 bases matching TRBD2. The germline V gene has CDR1 MGHRA and CDR2 YSYEKL. V lost 2 bases to trimming and J lost 6 bases; unmatched junction nucleotides: 8. The CDR3 contains 18 residues. DNA of the CDR3: TGCGCCAGCAGCCAATCCGGGACTAGCGGGAGGTTCGGCAATGAGCAGTTCTTC. It yields the protein CASSQSGTSGRFGNEQFF.

The chain combines TRBV6-1 with TRBJ2-1, with TRBD2 identical over 11 bases. CDR3 length: 15 residues. The V gene's germline CDR1 is MNHNS and CDR2 SASEGT. The junction had 6 bases not matched to a gene; V was cut back by 6 bases and J by 5 bases. The CDR3 here is CASSRGTSGHNEQFF. CDR3 coding DNA: TGTGCCAGCAGCCGCGGGACTAGCGGTCACAATGAGCAGTTCTTC.

The chain joins TRBV15 to TRBJ2-1; TRBD2 agrees at 9 bases. The junction had 3 bases not matched to a gene; V was cut back by 1 base and J by 2 bases. Germline assignment: CDR1 LNHNV and CDR2 YYDKDF (reference sequence). The length of the CDR3 is 16 residues. The CDR3 here is CATSRVPSGTYNEQFF. The CDR3 DNA sequence: TGTGCCACCAGCAGAGTTCCTAGCGGGACCTACAATGAGCAGTTCTTC.

The V call is TRBV12-3 or TRBV12-4, the J call TRBJ1-5; D not resolved. The CDR3 is 14 amino acids. V was pared by 4 bases and J by 3 bases, with 10 bases between. The CDR3 is CASSWTAYNQPQHF. In DNA, the CDR3 is TGTGCCAGCAGTTGGACGGCTTACAATCAGCCCCAGCATTTT.

This clonotype was recorded a few times. The chain carries TRBV5-1 and TRBJ2-1; 8 positions agree with TRBD2. Germline CDR1 SGHRS, CDR2 YFSETQ. V dropped 4 bases and J dropped 2; count of bases not matched to a gene: 5. The CDR3 totals 15 residues. CDR3 sequence (DNA): TGCGCCAGCAGCCTTAGCGGGGTGGCCTACAATGAGCAGTTCTTC. Its protein is CASSLSGVAYNEQFF.

This clonotype was seen only a few times. The chain combines TRBV12-3 or TRBV12-4 with TRBJ2-2; D is uncertain. This CDR3 region has 15 residues. V lost 6 bases, J lost 6 bases, and 17 bases lay in between. CDR3 coding DNA: TGTGCCAGCAGCCCCGTGATTCCCCCGGCCGGGGAGCTGTTTTTT. Translating it yields CASSPVIPPAGELFF.

The rearrangement uses TRBV3-1 and TRBJ2-7; possibly TRBD2 for D (5 bases). Per the germline V gene, CDR1 is LGHDT and CDR2 is YNNKEL (reference sequence). Trimming pared 1 base from V and 7 bases from J, leaving 17 bases between. The CDR3 covers 15 residues. In nucleotides, the CDR3 is TGTGCCAGCAGCCAAGCACGGGATTACCTCAGGGAGCAGTACTTC. Protein product: CASSQARDYLREQYF.

This clonotype was seen more than once but under ten times. The gene calls are TRBV20-1 and TRBJ1-4, with 7 bases fitting TRBD1. J lost 5 bases, V lost 5 bases, and 11 bases had no gene match. From germline, CDR1 is DFQATT and CDR2 SNEGSKA (reference sequence). CDR3 length equals 15 residues. The CDR3 loop is CSAYLPGQPNEKLFF. CDR3 bases: TGCAGTGCTTACTTACCGGGACAGCCAAATGAAAAACTGTTTTTT.

V gene TRBV18 combines with J gene TRBJ2-1; D is unresolved. The CDR3 sequence is 14 residues long. V was cut by 2 bases and J by 8 bases, with 13 bases left in between. Germline CDR1 KGHSH, CDR2 LQKENI. The CDR3 region is CASSPVIVLDEQFF. In nucleotides, the CDR3 is TGTGCCAGCTCACCAGTCATAGTTTTGGATGAGCAGTTCTTC.

Only a few counts were recorded for this clonotype. J is TRBJ2-1 and V is TRBV12-3 or TRBV12-4; 12 positions agree with TRBD2. This CDR3 spans 18 amino acids. Trimming at V came to 3 bases and at J to 9 bases, leaving 15 bases not matched to a gene. The CDR3 nucleotides read TGTGCCAGCAGTTTCCCCTGGTCTAGCGGGGGGGAGCACGGTGAGCAGTTCTTC. Protein product: CASSFPWSSGGEHGEQFF.

This clonotype has a count of ten or more. This chain joins TRBV7-9 and TRBJ2-2; D not certain. Deletions cut 3 bases from V and 4 bases from J, with 3 bases between. The CDR3 extends over 12 amino acids. Germline V gene lookup returns CDR1 SEHNR and CDR2 FQNEAQ (reference sequence). The CDR3 region has the DNA TGTGCCAGCAGCTTGACCACCGGGGAGCTGTTTTTT. This sequence encodes CASSLTTGELFF.

This clonotype came up once. V is TRBV7-8 and J is TRBJ1-1, with D perhaps matching TRBD1 (6 bases). The CDR3 is 14 residues long. CDR1 SGHVS and CDR2 FQNEAQ come from the germline V gene. V dropped 5 bases and J dropped 0 bases, with 10 bases sitting between them. In DNA, the CDR3 is TGTGCCAGCAGCGCAGGACAGATGAACACTGAAGCTTTCTTT. Residues: CASSAGQMNTEAFF.

This clonotype has a handful of counts. This chain connects TRBV6-5 to TRBJ2-1; TRBD2 aligns across 10 bases. The CDR3 has 15 residues. Germline trimming cut 2 bases from V and 4 bases from J; bases unmatched to any gene: 2. The germline gives CDR1 MNHEY, CDR2 SVGAGI. The CDR3 spells CASSYRSGRYNEQFF. The CDR3 bases are TGTGCCAGCAGTTACCGTAGCGGGAGGTACAATGAGCAGTTCTTC.

In its sample, this clonotype was seen a few times. V usage is TRBV28 and J usage is TRBJ2-2; TRBD2 aligns across 10 bases. Losses at the gene ends were 1 base for V and 7 bases for J; bases not matched to a gene: 9. The CDR3 is 17 amino acids. The V gene's germline CDR1 is MDHEN and CDR2 SYDVKM. This CDR3 reads CASSLFASGRYGGELFF. As DNA, the CDR3 is TGTGCCAGCAGTTTATTCGCTAGCGGGAGATATGGCGGGGAGCTGTTTTTT. The whole variable domain, filled in from reference TRBV28 and TRBJ2-2, reads DVKVTQSSRYLVKRTGEKVFLECVQDMDHENMFWYRQDPGLGLRLIYFSYDVKMKEKGDIPEGYSVSREKKERFSLILESASTNQTSMYLCASSLFASGRYGGELFFGEGSRLTVL.